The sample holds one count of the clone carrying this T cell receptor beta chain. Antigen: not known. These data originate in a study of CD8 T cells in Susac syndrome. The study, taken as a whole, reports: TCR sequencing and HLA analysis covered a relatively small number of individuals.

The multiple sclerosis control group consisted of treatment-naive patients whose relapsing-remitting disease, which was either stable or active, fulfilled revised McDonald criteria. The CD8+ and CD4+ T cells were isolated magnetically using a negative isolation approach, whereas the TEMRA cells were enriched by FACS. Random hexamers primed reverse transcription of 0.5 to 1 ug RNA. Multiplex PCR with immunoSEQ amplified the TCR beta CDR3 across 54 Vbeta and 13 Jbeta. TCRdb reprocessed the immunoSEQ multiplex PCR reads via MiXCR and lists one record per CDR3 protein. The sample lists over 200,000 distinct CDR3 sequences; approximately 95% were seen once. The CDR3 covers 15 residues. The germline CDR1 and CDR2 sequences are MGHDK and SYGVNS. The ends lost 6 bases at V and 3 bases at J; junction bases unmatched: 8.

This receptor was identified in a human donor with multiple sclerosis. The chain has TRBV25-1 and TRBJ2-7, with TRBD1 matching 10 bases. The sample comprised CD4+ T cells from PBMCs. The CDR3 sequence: CASRGNGDRGYEQYF. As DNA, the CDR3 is TGTGCCAGCAGGGGAAATGGGGACAGGGGCTACGAGCAGTACTTC.